The T cell receptor (beta chain) under discussion was sequenced for a study of blood T cell repertoires in COVID-19. Study background: Sites in the United States, Italy and Spain provided acute and convalescent COVID-19 samples.

The CDR3 length is 11 residues. Germline V gives CDR1 SEHNR, CDR2 FQNEAQ (reference sequence). Trimming took off 3 bases at V and 11 bases at J, with 10 bases between the two ends. Sequencing used immunoSEQ multiplex PCR; TCRdb keeps in-frame clones, though not all of them. The data show 250,000 to 350,000 clones, over 75% seen once. The study drew participants aged about 18 to 95 years from some 24 US areas. Two consecutive negative NP/OP PCR tests, clearance, or resolved symptoms defined Cohort 3 recovery. The TCR sequence derives from a woman in her twenties or thirties who had recovered from COVID-19. This chain joins TRBV7-9 and TRBJ1-1; D perhaps matches TRBD1 (6 bases). The sequenced material came from PBMCs or T cells enriched from blood (not recorded which). The CDR3 sequence: CASSLTRGAFF. CDR3 nucleotide sequence: TGTGCCAGCAGCTTGACAAGGGGGGCTTTCTTT.